This T cell receptor (beta chain) was recovered during a study of cytomegalovirus exposure and HLA in healthy donors. The wider study: The Caucasian-associated ancestry cluster held around 76% of a few hundred genotyped donors.

A word on this clone: The antigen is not known.

The CDR3 length is 15 residues. Germline CDR1 is MNHEY and CDR2 is SVGAGI. V was trimmed by 6 bases and J by 6 bases, leaving 20 bases between them. The PCR was carried out with 60 Vbeta primers and 13 Jbeta primers. Some clones are missing from TCRdb's copy, which holds only in-frame ones; the method was immunoSEQ multiplex PCR. The sample carries over 95,000 clones, roughly three quarters recorded once. Overall study findings and caveats: It was reported in a later analysis that an Asian-associated ancestry cluster showed fewer N-insertions than the 666-donor mean.

The TCR originated in a female donor in good health and CMV-seronegative. Sequencing was performed on PBMCs. The chain carries TRBV6-5 and TRBJ1-2; weak D call: TRBD1 (5 bases). The CDR3 sequence: CASSSLGGRANGYTF. The CDR3 DNA is TGTGCCAGCAGCTCTCTGGGGGGTCGGGCTAATGGCTACACCTTC.